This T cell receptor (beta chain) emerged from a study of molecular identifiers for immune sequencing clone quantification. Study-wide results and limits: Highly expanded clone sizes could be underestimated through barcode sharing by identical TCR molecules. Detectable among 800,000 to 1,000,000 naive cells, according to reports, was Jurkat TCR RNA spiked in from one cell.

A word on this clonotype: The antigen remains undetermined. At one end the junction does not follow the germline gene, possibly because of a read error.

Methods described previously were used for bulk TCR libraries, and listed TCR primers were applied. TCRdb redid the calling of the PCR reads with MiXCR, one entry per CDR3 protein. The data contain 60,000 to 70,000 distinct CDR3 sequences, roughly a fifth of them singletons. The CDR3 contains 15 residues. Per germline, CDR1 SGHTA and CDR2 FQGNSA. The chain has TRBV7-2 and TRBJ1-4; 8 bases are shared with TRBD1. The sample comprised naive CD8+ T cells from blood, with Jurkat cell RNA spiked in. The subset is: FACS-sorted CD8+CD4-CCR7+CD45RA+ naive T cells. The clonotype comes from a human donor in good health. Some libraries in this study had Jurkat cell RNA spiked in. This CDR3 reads CANSFAGQGKEKLFF. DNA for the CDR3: TGTGCCAACAGCTTTGCCGGACAGGGCAAGGAAAAACTGTTTTTT.